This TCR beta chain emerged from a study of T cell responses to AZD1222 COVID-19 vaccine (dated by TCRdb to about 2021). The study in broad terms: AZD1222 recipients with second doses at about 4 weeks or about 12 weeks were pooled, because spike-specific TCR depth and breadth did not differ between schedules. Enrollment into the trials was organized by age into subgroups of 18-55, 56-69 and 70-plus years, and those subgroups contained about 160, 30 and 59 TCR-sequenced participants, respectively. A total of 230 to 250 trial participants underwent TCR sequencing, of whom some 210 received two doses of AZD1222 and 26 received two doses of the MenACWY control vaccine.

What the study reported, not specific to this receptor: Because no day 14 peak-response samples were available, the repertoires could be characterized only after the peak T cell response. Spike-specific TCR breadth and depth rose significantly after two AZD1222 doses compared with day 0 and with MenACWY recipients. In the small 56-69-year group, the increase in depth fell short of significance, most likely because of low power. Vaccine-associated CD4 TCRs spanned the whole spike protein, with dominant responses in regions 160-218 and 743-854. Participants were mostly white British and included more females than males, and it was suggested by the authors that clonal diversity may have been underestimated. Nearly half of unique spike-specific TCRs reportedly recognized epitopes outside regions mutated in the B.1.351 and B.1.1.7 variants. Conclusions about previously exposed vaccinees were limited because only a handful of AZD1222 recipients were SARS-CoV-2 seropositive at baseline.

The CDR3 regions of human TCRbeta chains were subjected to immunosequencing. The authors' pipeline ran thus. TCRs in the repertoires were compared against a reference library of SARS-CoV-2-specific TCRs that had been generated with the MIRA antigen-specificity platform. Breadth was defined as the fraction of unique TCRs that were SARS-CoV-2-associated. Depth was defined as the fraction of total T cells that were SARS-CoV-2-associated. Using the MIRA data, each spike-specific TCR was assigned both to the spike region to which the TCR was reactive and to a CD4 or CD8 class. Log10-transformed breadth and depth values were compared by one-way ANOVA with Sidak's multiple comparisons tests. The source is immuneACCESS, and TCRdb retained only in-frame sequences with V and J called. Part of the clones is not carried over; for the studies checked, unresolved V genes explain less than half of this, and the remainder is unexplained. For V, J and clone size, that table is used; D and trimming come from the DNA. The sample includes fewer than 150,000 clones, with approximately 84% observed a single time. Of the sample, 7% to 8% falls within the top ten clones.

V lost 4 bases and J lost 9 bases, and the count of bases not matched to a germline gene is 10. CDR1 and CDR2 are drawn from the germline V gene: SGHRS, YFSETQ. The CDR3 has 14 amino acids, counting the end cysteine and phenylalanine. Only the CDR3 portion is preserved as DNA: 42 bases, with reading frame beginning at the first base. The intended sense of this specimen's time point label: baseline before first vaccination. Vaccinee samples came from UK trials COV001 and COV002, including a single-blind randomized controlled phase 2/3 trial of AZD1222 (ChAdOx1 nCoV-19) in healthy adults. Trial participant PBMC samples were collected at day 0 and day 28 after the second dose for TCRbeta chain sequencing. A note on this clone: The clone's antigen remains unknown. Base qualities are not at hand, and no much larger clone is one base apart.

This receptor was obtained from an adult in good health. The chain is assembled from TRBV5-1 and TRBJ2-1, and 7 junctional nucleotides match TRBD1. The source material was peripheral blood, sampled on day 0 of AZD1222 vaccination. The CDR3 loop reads CASSTGDSRPEQFF. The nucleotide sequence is TGCGCCAGCAGCACCGGGGACAGTCGGCCTGAGCAGTTCTTC.